This is a list of T cell receptor beta chains from one sample in a study of metastatic and nonmetastatic thyroid tumors. MiXCR was used by TCRdb to re-call the PCR reads. Here the sample spans roughly 83,000 clones, more than 13% being singletons. Material: blood. These receptors were collected from a female donor with papillary thyroid cancer or a benign thyroid nodule (not recorded which). Some clones in this sample may be carry-over from other donors' samples. CDR3s include the opening cysteine and the closing phenylalanine or tryptophan. Clone sizes are given selectively: once, few, many, or a class where the clone is expanded.

J,V,size,CDR3
TRBJ1-4,TRBV5-5,once,CASSLSGVGNEKLFF
TRBJ2-2,TRBV7-2,many,CASSSEWSGELFF
TRBJ2-1,TRBV7-9,many,CASRGGKGNEQFF
TRBJ2-7,TRBV5-4,many,CASSSTTGLAYEQYF
TRBJ2-1,TRBV20-1,many,CSSPTGYNEQFF
TRBJ2-1,TRBV5-6,few,CASSSRGDNEQFF
TRBJ1-2,TRBV6-1,many,CASSLSGTGGMGYTF
TRBJ1-1,TRBV5-1,many,CASSFRALATEAFF
TRBJ1-6,TRBV28,many,CASSADSSYNSPLHF
TRBJ2-7,TRBV9,many,CASSVLKSGTGGGEQYF
TRBJ1-4,TRBV5-4,.,CASSLEGGDNEKLFF
TRBJ2-7,TRBV4-3,.,CASSQGTGGAYEQYF
TRBJ1-2,TRBV19,many,CASSRTGLGGYTF
TRBJ2-1,TRBV11-1,.,CASSTGLRGDEQLF
TRBJ1-4,TRBV5-8,few,CASSVEGLREKLFF
TRBJ2-1,TRBV6-1,many,CASSEVGDSKQF
TRBJ2-3,TRBV19,many,CASSTRLAGLITDTQYF
TRBJ2-1,TRBV2,many,CASTGGGGPTGLYNEQFF
TRBJ1-1,TRBV29-1,many,CSVRKGLNTEAFF
TRBJ2-1,TRBV5-6,.,CASSLFPYRWSYNEQFF
TRBJ2-5,TRBV10-3,.,CAISGSVTSGWYQETQYF
TRBJ1-2,TRBV4-1,many,CASSQASGLYGYTF
TRBJ2-6,TRBV28,many,CATTEANVLTF
TRBJ2-3,TRBV5-1,.,CASSQGQGRETQYF
TRBJ1-2,TRBV6-5,few,CASSYSWSGGPNYGYTF
TRBJ1-1,TRBV19,few,CASSIDSTGLTEAFF
TRBJ2-7,TRBV28,many,CASSLGAGGIYEQYF
TRBJ2-3,TRBV7-2,many,CASSLAVVADTQYF
TRBJ2-4,TRBV5-5,.,CASSPYGGIKNIQYF
TRBJ2-2,TRBV5-8,many,CASSPGGGTGELFF
TRBJ2-5,TRBV24-1,many,CATSDHRGYQETQYF
TRBJ2-7,TRBV6-4,.,CASTPFRGRGCLERYF
TRBJ2-5,TRBV28,many,CASSFMVGAQETQYF
TRBJ1-4,TRBV7-9,.,CASSTPVGRTNEKLFF
TRBJ1-6,TRBV7-3,.,CASSLTRPTDDYNSPLHF
TRBJ2-7,TRBV10-3,.,CAISSSGREGYYEKYF
TRBJ2-3,TRBV11-2,.,CASSLFVAGGPDTQYF
TRBJ2-1,TRBV7-3,many,CASSPSGGASYNEQFF
TRBJ2-7,TRBV12-3/TRBV12-4,many,CASSSYRVTYEQYF
TRBJ2-7,TRBV20-1,many,CSALDTPYEQYF
TRBJ2-5,TRBV7-9,many,CASSFRGDETQYF
TRBJ2-7,TRBV28,few,CASISPRSPLTYEQYF
TRBJ1-1,TRBV28,.,CASTSLEQGACFMDTEAFF
TRBJ2-7,TRBV6-1,many,CASSSGQSYEQYF
TRBJ1-1,TRBV6-5,many,CASSYSGFEAFF
TRBJ2-7,TRBV25-1,many,CASRGDRGDMYEQYF